Following are 30 T cell receptor beta chains from one sample sequenced in a study of cytomegalovirus exposure and HLA in healthy donors. Researchers ran the PCR with 60 Vbeta and 13 Jbeta primers. TCRdb keeps only in-frame clones here, not all; method: immunoSEQ multiplex PCR. Among about 130,000 clones listed, 60% to 80% were seen once. Sequenced: PBMCs. Receptors were obtained from a man aged 30 to 39 in good health and CMV-seronegative.

The chain employs TRBV6-1 and TRBJ2-5; D uncertain. The CDR3 loop spans 10 amino acids. Looked up from germline, CDR1 is MNHNS and CDR2 is SASEGT. V was clipped by 11 bases and J by 3 bases, with 7 bases between them. CDR3 residues: CAVAKETQYF. The CDR3, as DNA: TGTGCCGTCGCGAAAGAGACCCAGTACTTC.

The V and J genes are TRBV28 and TRBJ1-6; TRBD1 might be the D (5 bases). The CDR3 is 18 residues long. Per the germline V gene, CDR1 is MDHEN and CDR2 is SYDVKM. V dropped 8 bases and J dropped 10 bases, with 30 bases sitting between them. CDR3 DNA sequence: TGTGCCAGCGTCATGACAGAGGCGCGGGGCCCCCGATCGTCACCCCTCCACTTT. Translating it yields CASVMTEARGPRSSPLHF.

This clone was seen only a few times. In the same sample, other DNA sequences code for this CDR3. The DNA for the CDR3 is TGTGCCAGCAGCGTAGGTGGCCTAGCGGGAGTGGAAGAGACCCAGTACTTC. Encoded protein: CASSVGGLAGVEETQYF. This rearrangement joins TRBV9 to TRBJ2-5; 10 bases are shared with TRBD2. This CDR3 contains 17 residues. Germline CDR1 is SGDLS and CDR2 is YYNGEE. With V trimmed by 0 bases and J by 3 bases, 8 bases remained unmatched.

The chain links TRBV30 to TRBJ2-2; TRBD2 matches 10 bases. The CDR3 runs to 15 residues. Germline V lookup: CDR1 GTSNPN, CDR2 SVGIG (reference sequence). V was pared by 3 bases and J by 5 bases, with 6 bases of the junction left unmatched. DNA for the CDR3: TGTGCCTGGAGCAGGACTAGCGGTCGGACCGGGGAGCTGTTTTTT. Its translation is CAWSRTSGRTGELFF.

The chain recombines TRBV30 with TRBJ1-5, with D possibly matching TRBD1 (6 bases). The V and J ends lost 2 bases and 4 bases respectively, with 9 bases between them. This CDR3 has 13 residues. Germline lookup yields CDR1 GTSNPN and CDR2 SVGIG (reference sequence). The CDR3 region is CAWSMTGNQPQHF. For the CDR3, the DNA is TGTGCCTGGAGTATGACAGGTAATCAGCCCCAGCATTTT.

The chain employs TRBV6-5 and TRBJ2-1; weak D call: TRBD2 (5 bases). The length of the CDR3 is 15 residues. Per germline, CDR1 MNHEY and CDR2 SVGAGI. V lost 5 bases and J 4 bases, leaving 15 bases between the germline ends. For the CDR3, the DNA is TGTGCCAGCAGTACCGCCGGGCCGGGGTACAATGAGCAGTTCTTC. This gives the protein CASSTAGPGYNEQFF.

V usage is TRBV28 and J usage is TRBJ2-2, with TRBD2 identical over 12 bases. The J segment lost 5 bases and the V segment lost 5 bases, leaving 3 bases of the junction unmatched. This CDR3 spans 15 amino acids. Germline V gene lookup returns CDR1 MDHEN and CDR2 SYDVKM. For the CDR3, the DNA is TGTGCCAGCAGTACAACTAGCGGGAGGACCGGGGAGCTGTTTTTT. Its translation is CASSTTSGRTGELFF. Filled out from reference TRBV28 and TRBJ2-2, the complete variable domain reads DVKVTQSSRYLVKRTGEKVFLECVQDMDHENMFWYRQDPGLGLRLIYFSYDVKMKEKGDIPEGYSVSREKKERFSLILESASTNQTSMYLCASSTTSGRTGELFFGEGSRLTVL.

Comments on this clone: Because it lacks the conserved phenylalanine or tryptophan at the end, this CDR3 is likely a read error. V gene TRBV19 combines with J gene TRBJ2-6, with D tentatively TRBD1 (6 bases). Between the trimmed V and J ends, which lost 6 bases and 0 bases, there was a span of 21 bases. Germline CDR1 LNHDA, CDR2 SQIVND (reference sequence). The CDR3 totals 19 residues. CDR3 residues: CASRDKTGGILSGANVLTS. CDR3 sequence (DNA): TGTGCCAGTAGGGACAAGACAGGAGGAATCCTCTCTGGGGCCAACGTCCTGACTTCC.

In the case of this clone: The same CDR3 arises from other DNA sequences in this sample as well. The gene calls are TRBV19 and TRBJ1-4, with TRBD1 identical over 11 bases. The CDR3 is made up of 15 amino acids. Trimming cost V 5 bases and J 7 bases; bases outside gene matches: 6. Germline lookup yields CDR1 LNHDA and CDR2 SQIVND (reference sequence). The CDR3 coding sequence is TGTGCCAGTAGTCACCGGGGACAGGGGGGTGAAAAACTGTTTTTT. Protein product: CASSHRGQGGEKLFF.

The chain recombines TRBV2 with TRBJ2-3; TRBD2 matches at 12 bases. The V gene end was trimmed by 8 bases and the J gene end by 4 bases; junction bases not matched to a gene: 13. Germline V lookup: CDR1 SNHLY, CDR2 FYNNEI. The CDR3 totals 17 residues. The CDR3 DNA reads as TGTGCCAGCGCGATCGAGACTAGCGGGAGACGTGCAGATACGCAGTATTTT. Its translation: CASAIETSGRRADTQYF.

The count of this clone is one. The chain carries TRBV27 and TRBJ2-1, with D tentatively TRBD1 (6 bases). V lost 3 bases and J 15 bases, leaving 15 bases between the germline ends. This CDR3 spans 12 amino acids. Germline loops: CDR1 MNHEY, CDR2 SMNVEV (reference sequence). The chain's CDR3 is CASSFQGFVPFF. In nucleotides, the CDR3 is TGTGCCAGCAGTTTCCAGGGGTTCGTTCCGTTCTTC.

The genes are TRBV6-5 and TRBJ1-1; possibly TRBD1 for D (5 bases). This CDR3 spans 11 amino acids. Looked up from germline, CDR1 is MNHEY and CDR2 is SVGAGI. The germline V and J ends were trimmed by 5 bases and 10 bases, with 11 bases remaining between them. Here the CDR3 DNA reads TGTGCCAGCAGTGACAGCACGCGAGCTTTCTTT. This encodes CASSDSTRAFF.

V and J are TRBV29-1 and TRBJ2-3, with 8 bases aligning to TRBD2. The ends lost 7 bases at V and 5 bases at J; junction bases unmatched: 8. Germline CDR1 and CDR2: SQVTM and ANQGSEA. This CDR3 spans 13 amino acids. For the CDR3, the DNA is TGCAGCGCTAGTACGGGAGGGGGAGATACGCAGTATTTT. Protein sequence: CSASTGGGDTQYF.

This chain joins TRBV15 and TRBJ2-2, with 8 bases matching TRBD2. The V and J ends lost 4 bases and 5 bases, in that order; junction bases with no gene match: 3. There are 14 residues in the CDR3. The V gene's germline CDR1 is LNHNV and CDR2 YYDKDF (reference sequence). CDR3 sequence: CATSNQRETGELFF. CDR3 DNA sequence: TGTGCCACCAGCAATCAGCGGGAGACCGGGGAGCTGTTTTTT.

This clone is a singleton in its sample. The chain uses TRBV18 and TRBJ2-7, with 10 bases matching TRBD2. There are 16 residues in the CDR3. V lost 2 bases, J lost 3 bases, and 7 bases stayed unmatched. Per the germline V gene, CDR1 is KGHSH and CDR2 is LQKENI. The CDR3 region is CASSPKGAGGFYEQYF. For the CDR3, the DNA is TGTGCCAGCTCACCAAAGGGAGCGGGAGGGTTCTACGAGCAGTACTTC.

The V and J genes are TRBV6-5 and TRBJ2-1, with 13 bases fitting TRBD2. This CDR3 comprises 15 residues. Germline trimming cut 2 bases from V and 6 bases from J; bases unmatched to any gene: 1. Germline V lookup: CDR1 MNHEY, CDR2 SVGAGI. The CDR3 here is CASSYRTSGSNEQFF. The CDR3 DNA reads as TGTGCCAGCAGTTACCGGACTAGCGGGAGCAATGAGCAGTTCTTC.

The J gene is TRBJ2-5, the V gene TRBV7-8; unclear D gene. The CDR3 consists of 15 residues. V was shortened by 4 bases and J by 0 bases, with 12 bases between the two germline ends. CDR1 is SGHVS and CDR2 is FQNEAQ in the germline V gene. The CDR3 reads CASSSQNVNQETQYF. The CDR3 nucleotides read TGTGCCAGCAGCTCACAGAACGTGAACCAAGAGACCCAGTACTTC.

The chain combines TRBV2 with TRBJ1-1, with TRBD1 matching over 8 bases. Germline values: CDR1 SNHLY, CDR2 FYNNEI. The length of the CDR3 is 17 residues. Unmatched junction bases numbered 12, after V lost 6 bases and J lost 0 bases. Here the CDR3 DNA reads TGTGCCAGCAGCCGGGACAGGCTTTTTCCCATGAACACTGAAGCTTTCTTT. Its translation is CASSRDRLFPMNTEAFF.

The V call is TRBV27, the J call TRBJ2-7; D is perhaps TRBD1 (5 bases). The CDR3 runs to 18 residues. V was cut by 0 bases and J by 3 bases, with 21 bases left in between. Germline V gene data show CDR1 as MNHEY and CDR2 as SMNVEV (reference sequence). CDR3 in amino acids: CASSLSWGLLKRNYEQYF. In DNA form, the CDR3 reads TGTGCCAGCAGTTTATCATGGGGCCTACTAAAACGAAACTACGAGCAGTACTTC.

The rearrangement links TRBV7-3 to TRBJ2-1, with 10 bases aligning to TRBD2. CDR1 and CDR2 from the germline V gene are SGHTA and FQGTGA. The CDR3 is made up of 14 amino acids. The J segment lost 15 bases and the V segment lost 1 base, leaving 9 bases of the junction unmatched. The CDR3: CASSLNSLAGPAFF. CDR3 sequence (DNA): TGTGCCAGCAGCTTAAATTCACTAGCGGGGCCAGCGTTCTTC.

This clone was observed a handful of times. This chain connects TRBV10-3 to TRBJ1-2, with TRBD1 as a possible D gene (5 bases). V lost 7 bases and J lost 3, with 30 bases in between. The CDR3 runs 19 residues. Germline V gene sequence: CDR1 ENHRY, CDR2 SYGVKD. This chain's CDR3 is CAIKWGGGDGVGGDYGYTF. Here the CDR3 DNA reads TGTGCCATCAAGTGGGGGGGTGGCGACGGGGTGGGAGGGGACTATGGCTACACCTTC.

The gene calls are TRBV4-1 and TRBJ1-1, with D possibly matching TRBD1 (6 bases). The CDR3 consists of 13 residues. Germline V gives CDR1 MGHRA, CDR2 YSYEKL. V lost 5 bases and J 4 bases, leaving 11 bases between the germline ends. This CDR3 is CASSAGASTEAFF. CDR3 in DNA: TGCGCCAGCAGCGCAGGGGCGAGCACTGAAGCTTTCTTT.

The chain uses TRBV14 and TRBJ2-3, with 8 nucleotides matching TRBD2. The CDR3 has 15 amino acids. CDR1 is SGHDN, CDR2 FVKESK, per germline. Losses at the gene ends were 4 bases for V and 5 bases for J; bases not matched to a gene: 8. The CDR3 nucleotides read TGTGCCAGCAGCCGATTAGCGGGGCGGGAAGATACGCAGTATTTT. Translated: CASSRLAGREDTQYF. The full variable domain, completed using reference TRBV14 and TRBJ2-3, is EAGVTQFPSHSVIEKGQTVTLRCDPISGHDNLYWYRRVMGKEIKFLLHFVKESKQDESGMPNNRFLAERTGGTYSTLKVQPAELEDSGVYFCASSRLAGREDTQYFGPGTRLTVL.

The rearrangement joins TRBV29-1 to TRBJ2-1; 10 nucleotides line up with TRBD2. Trimming at V came to 2 bases and at J to 2 bases, leaving 12 bases not matched to a gene. CDR1 is SQVTM and CDR2 is ANQGSEA in the germline V gene. The CDR3 sequence is 18 residues long. The CDR3 protein is CSVETYLQREGPYNEQFF. As DNA, the CDR3 is TGCAGCGTTGAAACCTACCTCCAGCGGGAGGGCCCCTACAATGAGCAGTTCTTC.

The chain combines TRBV5-7 with TRBJ1-2; 7 nucleotides match TRBD1. TRBV5-7 counts as an open reading frame of uncertain function. With V trimmed by 4 bases and J by 6 bases, 12 bases remained unmatched. The CDR3 has 15 amino acids. In DNA, the CDR3 is TGTGCCAGCAGCAACAACACAGGGGATACGGATGGCTACACCTTC. It codes for CASSNNTGDTDGYTF.

The CDR3 nucleotides are TGTGCCGCAGGCGGGAAGGTTGGGGAGCTGTTTTTT. This sequence encodes CAAGGKVGELFF. The chain uses TRBV2 and TRBJ2-2, with D perhaps matching TRBD2 (6 bases). In germline, CDR1 is SNHLY, CDR2 FYNNEI. This CDR3 spans 12 amino acids. V was shortened by 11 bases and J by 8 bases, with 15 bases between the two germline ends.

This chain connects TRBV7-2 to TRBJ2-2, with 9 positions matching TRBD2. Per germline, CDR1 SGHTA and CDR2 FQGNSA. This CDR3 is 17 amino acids long. V was pared by 1 base and J by 3 bases, with 6 bases of the junction left unmatched. The CDR3 loop is CASSLGTGLADTGELFF. CDR3 nucleotide sequence: TGTGCCAGCAGCTTAGGGACGGGACTAGCCGACACCGGGGAGCTGTTTTTT.

The rearrangement uses TRBV5-1 and TRBJ2-5; unclear D gene. V shed 4 bases and J shed 1 base, with 11 bases lying between them. This CDR3 contains 14 residues. CDR1 is SGHRS, CDR2 YFSETQ, per germline. The CDR3 loop reads CASSEAPSQETQYF. CDR3 coding DNA: TGCGCCAGCAGCGAGGCTCCGAGCCAAGAGACCCAGTACTTC. Supplemented by reference TRBV5-1 and TRBJ2-5, the full variable domain reads KAGVTQTPRYLIKTRGQQVTLSCSPISGHRSVSWYQQTPGQGLQFLFEYFSETQRNKGNFPGRFSGRQFSNSRSEMNVSTLELGDSALYLCASSEAPSQETQYFGPGTRLLVL.

This chain links TRBV27 with TRBJ2-1; 7 bases map to TRBD2. Germline V gene lookup returns CDR1 MNHEY and CDR2 SMNVEV (reference sequence). V lost 4 bases, J lost 2 bases, and 5 bases stayed unmatched. The CDR3 totals 15 residues. The CDR3: CASSYGAGAYNEQFF. Here the CDR3 DNA reads TGTGCCAGCAGTTATGGGGCGGGAGCCTACAATGAGCAGTTCTTC.

This chain uses TRBV2 with TRBJ2-5, with a tentative D call TRBD1 (8 bases). This CDR3 spans 15 amino acids. Trimming cost V 5 bases and J 4 bases, with 17 bases left between them. CDR1 is SNHLY, CDR2 FYNNEI, per germline. The CDR3: CASSSMDREGETQYF. The DNA for the CDR3 is TGTGCCAGCAGTTCTATGGACAGGGAGGGAGAGACCCAGTACTTC.